A single sample gave rise to the 10 T cell receptor beta chains below, sequenced in a study of shared clonotypes between healthy human individuals. The repertoire was sequenced with immunoSEQ multiplex PCR; TCRdb's copy has only in-frame clones and lacks some. The table has 2 million to 2.5 million clones, approximately 93% seen once. The specimen was naive CD4+ T cells from PBMCs. Regarding subset: CD45RA+ positively selected. The receptor set was obtained from a man younger than 35 in good health. Some clones in this sample may be carry-over from other donors' samples.

The CDR3 DNA is TGTGCCAGCAGCTTAGATCTCCGGGTAGCGGCAGCCAAAAACATTCAGTACTTC. It translates to CASSLDLRVAAAKNIQYF. The J gene is TRBJ2-4, the V gene TRBV11-2; D may be TRBD2 (6 bases). Germline assignment: CDR1 SGHAT and CDR2 FQNNGV. This CDR3 is built from 18 residues. Trimming left V 0 bases short and J 0 bases short, with 15 bases between. The full variable domain, its missing parts supplied by reference TRBV11-2 and TRBJ2-4, is EAGVAQSPRYKIIEKRQSVAFWCNPISGHATLYWYQQILGQGPKLLIQFQNNGVVDDSQLPKDRFSAERLKGVDSTLKIQPAKLEDSAVYLCASSLDLRVAAAKNIQYFGAGTRLSVL.

The CDR3 spells CASSFTLPGAGGKGTGELFF. The DNA of the CDR3 is TGCGCCAGCAGCTTCACCCTCCCCGGGGCAGGGGGAAAGGGGACCGGGGAGCTGTTTTTT. The chain joins TRBV5-1 to TRBJ2-2; 7 bases align to TRBD1. After removal of 2 bases from V and 5 bases from J, the junction contained 21 bases not matched to a gene. CDR3 length equals 20 residues. Germline V gives CDR1 SGHRS, CDR2 YFSETQ.

This clone was seen only a few times. The rearrangement links TRBV4-1 to TRBJ1-2, with D possibly being TRBD1 (5 bases). V lost 3 bases and J lost 3, with 11 bases in between. This CDR3 contains 14 residues. The germline V gene encodes CDR1 MGHRA and CDR2 YSYEKL. CDR3 DNA: TGCGCCAGCAGCCACGGGCAGGGAGACTATGGCTACACCTTC. Amino acid sequence: CASSHGQGDYGYTF.

The chain has TRBV5-1 and TRBJ2-7; TRBD2 aligns across 8 bases. The germline V gene encodes CDR1 SGHRS and CDR2 YFSETQ. This CDR3 contains 16 residues. V was clipped by 7 bases and J by 3 bases; unmatched bases: 15. CDR3 region: CASEAGAGEGGYEQYF. CDR3 sequence (DNA): TGCGCCAGCGAGGCCGGAGCGGGGGAGGGAGGCTACGAGCAGTACTTC.

The rearrangement uses TRBV28 and TRBJ1-1, with TRBD1 identical over 7 bases. V lost 6 bases, J lost 0 bases, and 7 bases stayed unmatched. The CDR3 runs to 15 residues. In germline, CDR1 is MDHEN, CDR2 SYDVKM. The CDR3 is CASRPPTGMNTEAFF. The CDR3 region has the DNA TGTGCCAGCAGGCCTCCGACAGGGATGAACACTGAAGCTTTCTTT.

J is TRBJ1-5 and V is TRBV28, with 12 bases that match TRBD1. CDR1 is MDHEN, CDR2 SYDVKM, per germline. CDR3 length: 18 amino acids. With 3 bases clipped from V and 2 bases from J, the junction kept 8 bases outside the gene matches. In DNA form, the CDR3 reads TGTGCCAGCAGTTTTCCGGGACAGGGGGCTCTGGGCAATCAGCCCCAGCATTTT. Protein: CASSFPGQGALGNQPQHF. Looking up the rest from reference TRBV28 and TRBJ1-5 gives the full variable domain: DVKVTQSSRYLVKRTGEKVFLECVQDMDHENMFWYRQDPGLGLRLIYFSYDVKMKEKGDIPEGYSVSREKKERFSLILESASTNQTSMYLCASSFPGQGALGNQPQHFGDGTRLSIL.

This clone appeared a few times. The sample has other DNA sequences that encode this CDR3 too. The chain combines TRBV9 with TRBJ2-3, with TRBD1 identical over 7 bases. Germline-derived CDR1 and CDR2 are SGDLS and YYNGEE. J gave up 0 bases and V 4 bases, and 5 bases lay outside the gene matches. The CDR3 runs to 15 residues. Written as DNA, the CDR3 is TGTGCCAGCAGCCCTAGGGGGCCCAGCACAGATACGCAGTATTTT. Translating it yields CASSPRGPSTDTQYF.

As to this clone: Other DNA variants within this sample encode the same CDR3. V and J are TRBV29-1 and TRBJ2-7; possible D gene TRBD1, 5 bases. Germline CDR1 reads SQVTM; CDR2 reads ANQGSEA. This CDR3 contains 11 residues. Trimming left V 5 bases short and J 1 base short, with 6 bases between. For the CDR3, the DNA is TGCAGCGTTAGGGGATCCTACGAGCAGTACTTC. Its translation: CSVRGSYEQYF.

The genes are TRBV27 and TRBJ1-6; 9 bases agree with TRBD1. This CDR3 is 15 amino acids long. CDR1 and CDR2 from the germline V gene are MNHEY and SMNVEV (reference sequence). V trimming: 5 bases; J trimming: 5 bases; junction bases outside the gene matches: 4. CDR3 amino acids: CASSAWTGDNSPLHF. CDR3 bases: TGTGCCAGCAGTGCCTGGACAGGGGATAATTCACCCCTCCACTTT.

The gene calls are TRBV27 and TRBJ1-4; maybe TRBD1 (6 bases). Deletions cut 4 bases from V and 6 bases from J, with 21 bases between. The CDR3 has 17 residues. Germline CDR1 is MNHEY and CDR2 is SMNVEV (reference sequence). The DNA of the CDR3 is TGTGCCAGCAGTTACTCCGGGACAAAAAAGGGTTATGAAAAACTGTTTTTT. It codes for CASSYSGTKKGYEKLFF.